Listed here are 28 T cell receptor beta chains from one sample, sequenced in a study of cytomegalovirus exposure and HLA in healthy donors. PCR used 60 Vbeta primers and 13 Jbeta primers. TCRdb's table, derived via immunoSEQ multiplex PCR, lists solely in-frame clones and lacks some. The table shows 100,000 or so clones, with more than 65% occurring only once. Material for sequencing was PBMCs. The receptors here all came from a woman in her 50s in good health and CMV-seropositive.

Details on this clone: An end of the junction differs from the germline gene, which may be a read error. The chain employs TRBV7-9 and TRBJ1-1, with D unresolved. This CDR3 spans 11 amino acids. The germline V gene has CDR1 SEHNR and CDR2 FQNEAQ (reference sequence). CDR3 coding DNA: TGTTCCAGCTCGGTGGACACTGAAGCTTTCTTT. It yields the protein CSSSVDTEAFF. The full variable domain, rest sourced from reference TRBV7-9 and TRBJ1-1, is DTGVSQNPRHKITKRGQNVTFRCDPISEHNRLYWYRQTLGQGPEFLTYFQNEAQLEKSRLLSDRFSAERPKGSFSTLEIQRTEQGDSAMYLCSSSVDTEAFFGQGTRLTVV.

The V gene is TRBV19, the J gene TRBJ2-5, with TRBD1 matching over 7 bases. Germline values: CDR1 LNHDA, CDR2 SQIVND (reference sequence). CDR3 length: 17 residues. The V and J ends lost 5 bases and 1 base, in that order; junction bases with no gene match: 13. The CDR3 sequence is CASSPLGTVRGQETQYF. For the CDR3, the DNA is TGTGCCAGTAGTCCCCTGGGGACAGTGAGAGGCCAAGAGACCCAGTACTTC.

This clone was counted only a few times. CDR3 region: CASSSVAGTDTQYF. CDR3 coding DNA: TGTGCCAGCAGCTCAGTGGCGGGCACAGATACGCAGTATTTT. The V gene is TRBV7-9, the J gene TRBJ2-3; D call uncertain. Trimming removed 4 bases at V and 1 base at J, with 9 bases between. Germline CDR1 is SEHNR and CDR2 is FQNEAQ (reference sequence). The CDR3 spans 14 residues.

This clone is categorized as medium-sized. The V call is TRBV5-6, the J call TRBJ2-1, with 16 nucleotides matching TRBD2. The trim removed 2 bases at V and 9 bases at J, leaving 5 bases unmatched. Germline CDR1 and CDR2: SGHDT and YYEEEE. This CDR3 region has 16 residues. The CDR3: CASSFFGTSGGAEQFF. CDR3 in DNA: TGTGCCAGCAGCTTTTTCGGGACTAGCGGGGGGGCTGAGCAGTTCTTC.

This chain links TRBV6-1 with TRBJ1-2; D remains ambiguous. Looked up from germline, CDR1 is MNHNS and CDR2 is SASEGT. V lost 1 base, J lost 7 bases, and 10 bases lay in between. This CDR3 is built from 13 residues. The CDR3 DNA sequence: TGTGCCAGCAGTGAAGGAGGGAAGCTTGGCTACACCTTC. Encoded protein: CASSEGGKLGYTF.

J is TRBJ2-7 and V is TRBV5-1; TRBD2 matches 13 bases. V was clipped by 4 bases and J by 4 bases; unmatched bases: 20. The CDR3 is 20 residues long. The germline V gene has CDR1 SGHRS and CDR2 YFSETQ. The CDR3 sequence is CASSGASPGLAGVVSYEQYF. The CDR3 nucleotides read TGCGCCAGCAGCGGTGCGAGCCCTGGACTAGCGGGAGTAGTTTCGTACGAGCAGTACTTC.

The gene calls are TRBV5-1 and TRBJ2-1, with TRBD1 identical over 9 bases. Germline V gives CDR1 SGHRS, CDR2 YFSETQ. The CDR3 sequence is 14 residues long. V shed 5 bases, J shed 7 bases, and the junction held 7 bases outside the gene matches. The CDR3 loop is CASSRTGGVNEQFF. Written as DNA, the CDR3 is TGCGCCAGCAGTCGAACAGGGGGCGTTAATGAGCAGTTCTTC. The full variable domain, with the rest looked up from reference TRBV5-1 and TRBJ2-1, is KAGVTQTPRYLIKTRGQQVTLSCSPISGHRSVSWYQQTPGQGLQFLFEYFSETQRNKGNFPGRFSGRQFSNSRSEMNVSTLELGDSALYLCASSRTGGVNEQFFGPGTRLTVL.

The chain couples TRBV2 to TRBJ1-2, with 9 bases aligning to TRBD1. CDR1 is SNHLY and CDR2 is FYNNEI in the germline V gene. CDR3 size: 17 residues. V gave up 6 bases and J gave up 2 bases; unmatched junction bases: 13. The CDR3 DNA reads as TGTGCCAGCAGCGCAGCCAAGGGGACAGGGAGAAACTATGGCTACACCTTC. Amino acid sequence: CASSAAKGTGRNYGYTF.

Regarding this clone: A read error may produce the germline difference seen at one junction end. V is TRBV7-9 and J is TRBJ2-1; D possibly corresponds to TRBD1 (5 bases). This CDR3 region has 18 residues. Germline assignment: CDR1 SEHNR and CDR2 FQNEAQ (reference sequence). CDR3 bases: TGTTCCAGCATCTCCGAGTGGCAGGGTCGGAGTTACTACAATGAGCAGTTCTTC. As protein: CSSISEWQGRSYYNEQFF.

This clone has more than one count but fewer than ten. The genes are TRBV19 and TRBJ2-3, with TRBD1 matching over 9 bases. The CDR3 has 15 amino acids. The V gene's germline CDR1 is LNHDA and CDR2 SQIVND (reference sequence). With V trimmed by 5 bases and J by 3 bases, 6 bases remained unmatched. In DNA form, the CDR3 reads TGTGCCAGTAGTCCGGGGACAGGGTGGACAGATACGCAGTATTTT. Amino acids: CASSPGTGWTDTQYF.

This clone was seen more than once but under ten times. J is TRBJ2-7 and V is TRBV5-6; possibly TRBD1 for D (6 bases). Trimming shortened V by 1 base and J by 7 bases, and 18 bases separated the two germline ends. CDR3 length: 15 residues. Germline-derived CDR1 and CDR2 are SGHDT and YYEEEE. The CDR3 sequence is CASSLWGHSTGEQYF. DNA of the CDR3: TGTGCCAGCAGCTTGTGGGGACATTCGACGGGGGAGCAGTACTTC.

This chain uses TRBV10-3 with TRBJ2-7; a weak D match, TRBD1 (5 bases). The CDR3 consists of 12 residues. V dropped 6 bases and J dropped 5 bases, with 11 bases sitting between them. From germline, CDR1 is ENHRY and CDR2 SYGVKD. The CDR3 coding sequence is TGTGCCATCAGAAGGGGCGGAGACGAGCAGTACTTC. It specifies CAIRRGGDEQYF.

The rearrangement joins TRBV9 to TRBJ1-2; the D gene is possibly TRBD1 (6 bases). This CDR3 has 14 residues. CDR1 is SGDLS and CDR2 is YYNGEE in the germline V gene. Trimming took off 3 bases at V and 2 bases at J, with 11 bases between the two ends. The CDR3 spells CASSGVRGNYGYTF. The CDR3 DNA sequence: TGTGCCAGCAGCGGTGTTAGGGGGAACTATGGCTACACCTTC.

The CDR3 bases are TGTGCCAGCAGCTTAGGCGGCTTAGATAACTATGGCTACACCTTC. Encoded protein: CASSLGGLDNYGYTF. The rearrangement uses TRBV7-9 and TRBJ1-2; D is uncertain. Trimming shortened V by 1 base and J by 1 base, and 10 bases separated the two germline ends. The germline CDR1 and CDR2 sequences are SEHNR and FQNEAQ (reference sequence). The CDR3 is made up of 15 amino acids.

V gene TRBV5-1 combines with J gene TRBJ2-5; 11 bases agree with TRBD2. Germline CDR1 reads SGHRS; CDR2 reads YFSETQ. The CDR3 length is 16 residues. Trimming cost V 0 bases and J 5 bases; bases outside gene matches: 6. The CDR3 DNA follows: TGCGCCAGCAGCTTGGGACTAGCGGGAATCCTCGAGACCCAGTACTTC. It yields the protein CASSLGLAGILETQYF.

V and J are TRBV2 and TRBJ2-7, with 8 bases fitting TRBD2. The V gene's germline CDR1 is SNHLY and CDR2 FYNNEI. CDR3 length: 15 residues. The V segment lost 4 bases and the J segment 1 base; nucleotides outside the gene matches: 6. This chain's CDR3 is CASSVSPGGSYEQYF. The DNA of the CDR3 is TGTGCCAGCAGTGTATCCCCGGGGGGGTCCTACGAGCAGTACTTC.

This clone was counted a few times. The V and J genes are TRBV2 and TRBJ1-4; 7 positions agree with TRBD1. Germline trimming cut 8 bases from V and 7 bases from J; bases unmatched to any gene: 7. The CDR3 spans 13 residues. CDR1 and CDR2 from the germline V gene are SNHLY and FYNNEI. The CDR3 reads CASGRTGGEKLFF. The DNA of the CDR3 is TGTGCCAGCGGCCGGACAGGAGGTGAAAAACTGTTTTTT.

In nucleotides, the CDR3 is TGTGCCAGCAGTGAAGGCGAGCGGGAGGATCAAGAGACCCAGTACTTC. Its translation is CASSEGEREDQETQYF. This chain links TRBV2 with TRBJ2-5, with 9 bases aligning to TRBD2. The V gene's germline CDR1 is SNHLY and CDR2 FYNNEI. CDR3 length: 16 residues. With V trimmed by 1 base and J by 2 bases, 5 bases remained unmatched.

The gene calls are TRBV2 and TRBJ1-2; D perhaps matches TRBD1 (6 bases). The germline V and J ends were trimmed by 3 bases and 6 bases, with 8 bases remaining between them. The CDR3 length is 12 residues. CDR1 is SNHLY and CDR2 is FYNNEI in the germline V gene. The CDR3 DNA reads TGTGCCAGCAGTGATGAGGGGGATGGCTACACCTTC. It codes for CASSDEGDGYTF.

The gene calls are TRBV5-6 and TRBJ2-1; 11 nucleotides match TRBD2. The CDR3 has 17 amino acids. Germline CDR1 and CDR2: SGHDT and YYEEEE. After removal of 4 bases from V and 4 bases from J, the junction contained 10 bases not matched to a gene. The CDR3 DNA sequence: TGTGCCAGCAGCCTATCCCTGGGACTAGCGGTTTACAATGAGCAGTTCTTC. It codes for CASSLSLGLAVYNEQFF.

This clone showed up just a few times. The rearrangement uses TRBV10-3 and TRBJ2-2; D might be TRBD2 (7 bases). The ends were cut back, 10 bases at V and 7 bases at J, with 19 bases in the middle. The CDR3 sequence is 14 residues long. CDR1 is ENHRY and CDR2 is SYGVKD in the germline V gene. CDR3 sequence (DNA): TGTGCCACCCGGGACGGGGGGCAGGGCGGGGAGCTGTTTTTT. Encoded protein: CATRDGGQGGELFF.

In this sample, this clone turned up once. V usage is TRBV6-1 and J usage is TRBJ2-7; 8 bases are shared with TRBD1. J lost 7 bases, V lost 0 bases, and 8 bases had no gene match. CDR3 length: 15 amino acids. CDR1 is MNHNS and CDR2 is SASEGT in the germline V gene. CDR3 in amino acids: CASSEAGRGPREQYF. CDR3 nucleotide sequence: TGTGCCAGCAGTGAAGCGGGCAGGGGGCCAAGAGAGCAGTACTTC.

This chain connects TRBV19 to TRBJ2-3; 10 nucleotides align to TRBD1. Losses at the gene ends were 3 bases for V and 2 bases for J; bases not matched to a gene: 2. The CDR3 contains 15 residues. CDR1 is LNHDA, CDR2 SQIVND, per germline (reference sequence). This CDR3 reads CASSIGTGDTDTQYF. In DNA, the CDR3 is TGTGCCAGTAGTATCGGGACAGGGGACACAGATACGCAGTATTTT.

The rearrangement links TRBV27 to TRBJ2-7, with TRBD1 matching over 7 bases. Per the germline V gene, CDR1 is MNHEY and CDR2 is SMNVEV (reference sequence). Losses at the gene ends were 3 bases for V and 2 bases for J; bases not matched to a gene: 4. The CDR3 is 14 amino acids. CDR3: CASSFSGTAYEQYF. DNA of the CDR3: TGTGCCAGCAGTTTTTCCGGGACAGCCTACGAGCAGTACTTC.

This clone occurred once. The J gene is TRBJ2-7, the V gene TRBV2; 9 nucleotides line up with TRBD1. Germline V lookup: CDR1 SNHLY, CDR2 FYNNEI. V lost 8 bases, J lost 5 bases, and 4 bases stayed unmatched. The CDR3 is made up of 12 amino acids. CDR3 loop: CASRTGVHEQYF. In nucleotides, the CDR3 is TGTGCCAGCCGGACAGGGGTCCACGAGCAGTACTTC.

CDR3 amino acids: CASVLAGGNEQFF. CDR3 nucleotides: TGTGCCAGCGTTCTAGCGGGAGGGAATGAGCAGTTCTTC. V is TRBV2 and J is TRBJ2-1, with 12 bases aligning to TRBD2. CDR1 and CDR2 (germline): SNHLY, FYNNEI. V shed 8 bases and J 7 bases; nucleotides not matched to a gene: 3. The CDR3 runs to 13 residues.

The chain is built from TRBV2 and TRBJ1-5; D is possibly TRBD1 (5 bases). Germline-derived CDR1 and CDR2 are SNHLY and FYNNEI. V was cut by 6 bases and J by 5 bases, with 11 bases left in between. This CDR3 is built from 13 residues. CDR3 nucleotides: TGTGCCAGCAGGATTCGGGGGGATCAGCCCCAGCATTTT. Protein sequence: CASRIRGDQPQHF.

The gene calls are TRBV5-1 and TRBJ2-3, with 8 bases aligning to TRBD1. With V trimmed by 0 bases and J by 5 bases, 8 bases remained unmatched. Germline CDR1 reads SGHRS; CDR2 reads YFSETQ. This CDR3 is 16 amino acids long. Written as DNA, the CDR3 is TGCGCCAGCAGCTTGGACGGACAGGGCACGATAGATACGCAGTATTTT. It translates to CASSLDGQGTIDTQYF.